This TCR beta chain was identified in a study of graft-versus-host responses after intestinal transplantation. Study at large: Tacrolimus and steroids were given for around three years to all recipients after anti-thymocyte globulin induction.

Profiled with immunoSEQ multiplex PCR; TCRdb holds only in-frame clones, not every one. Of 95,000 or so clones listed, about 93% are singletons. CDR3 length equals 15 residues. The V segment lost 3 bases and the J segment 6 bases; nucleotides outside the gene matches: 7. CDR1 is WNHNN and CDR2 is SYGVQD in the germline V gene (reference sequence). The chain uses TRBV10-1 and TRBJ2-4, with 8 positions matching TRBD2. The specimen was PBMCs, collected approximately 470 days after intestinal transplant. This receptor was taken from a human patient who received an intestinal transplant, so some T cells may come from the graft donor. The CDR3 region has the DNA TGCGCCAGCAGTGAATCGGTTGCGGGGGGAAACATTCAGTACTTC. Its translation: CASSESVAGGNIQYF.